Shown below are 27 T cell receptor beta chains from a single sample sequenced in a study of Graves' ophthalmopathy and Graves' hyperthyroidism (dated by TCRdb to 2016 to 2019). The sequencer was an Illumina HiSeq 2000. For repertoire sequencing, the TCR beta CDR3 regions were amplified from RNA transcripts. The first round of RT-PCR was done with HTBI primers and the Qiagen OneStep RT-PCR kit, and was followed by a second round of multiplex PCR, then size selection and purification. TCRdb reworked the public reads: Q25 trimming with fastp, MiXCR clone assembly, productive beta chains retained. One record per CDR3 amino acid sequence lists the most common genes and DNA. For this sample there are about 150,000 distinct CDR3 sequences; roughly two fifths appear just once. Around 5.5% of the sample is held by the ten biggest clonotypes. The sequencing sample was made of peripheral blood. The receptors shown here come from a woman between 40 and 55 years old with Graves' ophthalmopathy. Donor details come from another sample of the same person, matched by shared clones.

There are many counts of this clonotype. The CDR3 DNA is TGCAGCGTTGGTGCTAGCGGGAGGGGGTACGAGCAGTACTTC. Its translation is CSVGASGRGYEQYF. The chain uses TRBV29-1 and TRBJ2-7; 12 bases are a match to TRBD2. The CDR3 length is 14 residues. Germline values: CDR1 SQVTM, CDR2 ANQGSEA. The J segment lost 4 bases and the V segment lost 4 bases, leaving 5 bases of the junction unmatched.

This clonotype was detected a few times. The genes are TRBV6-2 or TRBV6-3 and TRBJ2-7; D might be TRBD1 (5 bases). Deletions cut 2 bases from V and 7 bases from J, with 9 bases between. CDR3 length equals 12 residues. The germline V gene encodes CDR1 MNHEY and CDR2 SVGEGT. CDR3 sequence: CASSYGAIEQYF. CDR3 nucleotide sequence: TGTGCCAGCAGTTACGGGGCTATAGAGCAGTACTTC.

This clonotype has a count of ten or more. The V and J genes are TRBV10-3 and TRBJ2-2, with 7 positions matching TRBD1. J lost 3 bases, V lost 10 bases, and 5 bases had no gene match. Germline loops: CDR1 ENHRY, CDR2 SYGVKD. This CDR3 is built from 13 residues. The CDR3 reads CASTGEDTGELFF. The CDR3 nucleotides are TGTGCCAGTACAGGGGAAGACACCGGGGAGCTGTTTTTT.

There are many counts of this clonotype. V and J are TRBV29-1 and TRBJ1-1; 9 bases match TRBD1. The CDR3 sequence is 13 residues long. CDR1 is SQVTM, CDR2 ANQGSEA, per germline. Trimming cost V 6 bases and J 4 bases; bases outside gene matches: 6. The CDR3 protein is CSVEQGASTEAFF. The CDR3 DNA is TGCAGCGTGGAACAGGGGGCAAGCACTGAAGCTTTCTTT.

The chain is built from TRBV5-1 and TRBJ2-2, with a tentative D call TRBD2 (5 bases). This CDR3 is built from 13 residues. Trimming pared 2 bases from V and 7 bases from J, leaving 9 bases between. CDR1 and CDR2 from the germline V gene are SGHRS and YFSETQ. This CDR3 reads CASSLGEGGELFF. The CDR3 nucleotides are TGCGCCAGCAGCTTAGGTGAGGGCGGGGAGCTGTTTTTT.

The CDR3 here is CACETDNSGNTIYF. CDR3 bases: TGTGCCTGCGAAACGGACAACTCTGGAAACACCATATATTTT. The chain links TRBV6-2 or TRBV6-3 to TRBJ1-3, with D possibly matching TRBD1 (5 bases). Germline values: CDR1 MNHEY, CDR2 SVGEGT. CDR3 length: 14 residues. The V end was cut by 11 bases, the J end by 0 bases, with 14 bases between.

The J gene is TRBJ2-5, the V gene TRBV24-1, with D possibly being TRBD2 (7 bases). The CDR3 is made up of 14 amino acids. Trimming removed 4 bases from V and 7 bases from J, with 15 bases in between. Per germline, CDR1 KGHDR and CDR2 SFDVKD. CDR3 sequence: CATSDPGGPGTQYF. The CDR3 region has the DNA TGTGCCACCAGTGACCCCGGGGGGCCGGGGACCCAGTACTTC.

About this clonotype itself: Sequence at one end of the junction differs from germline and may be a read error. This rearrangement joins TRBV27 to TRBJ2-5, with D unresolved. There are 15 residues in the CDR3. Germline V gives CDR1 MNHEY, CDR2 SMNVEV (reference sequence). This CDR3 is CAISESEWSAETQYF. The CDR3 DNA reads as TGTGCCATCAGTGAGTCGGAGTGGTCAGCTGAGACCCAGTACTTC.

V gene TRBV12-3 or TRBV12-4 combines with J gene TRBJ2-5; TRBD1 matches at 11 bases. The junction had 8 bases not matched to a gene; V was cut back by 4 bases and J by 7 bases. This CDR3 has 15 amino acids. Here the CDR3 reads CASSSGTGGIWTQYF. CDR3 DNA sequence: TGTGCCAGCAGTTCCGGGACAGGGGGAATCTGGACCCAGTACTTC.

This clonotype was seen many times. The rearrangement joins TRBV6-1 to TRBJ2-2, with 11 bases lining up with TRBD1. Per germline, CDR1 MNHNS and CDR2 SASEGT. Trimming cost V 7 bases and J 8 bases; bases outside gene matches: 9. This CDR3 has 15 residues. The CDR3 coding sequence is TGTGCCAGCATCCCAGGACAGGGGGCGCGGGGGGAGCTGTTTTTT. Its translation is CASIPGQGARGELFF.

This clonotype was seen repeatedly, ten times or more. The CDR3 reads CASRPTGGRNTEAFF. CDR3 coding DNA: TGTGCCAGCAGACCCACGGGGGGACGGAACACTGAAGCTTTCTTT. This chain joins TRBV12-3 or TRBV12-4 and TRBJ1-1; D perhaps matches TRBD1 (5 bases). The CDR3 extends over 15 amino acids. Trimming left V 6 bases short and J 1 base short, with 15 bases between.

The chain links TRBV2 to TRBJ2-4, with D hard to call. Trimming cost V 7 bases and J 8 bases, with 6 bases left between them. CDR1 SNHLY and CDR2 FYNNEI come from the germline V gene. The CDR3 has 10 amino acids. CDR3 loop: CASNGDIQYF. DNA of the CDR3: TGTGCCAGCAATGGTGACATTCAGTACTTC.

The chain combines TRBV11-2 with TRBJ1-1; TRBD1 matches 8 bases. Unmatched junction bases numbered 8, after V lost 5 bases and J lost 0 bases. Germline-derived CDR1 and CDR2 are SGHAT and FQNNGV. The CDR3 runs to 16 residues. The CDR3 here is CASSPDRATMNTEAFF. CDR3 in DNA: TGTGCCAGCAGCCCGGACAGGGCGACAATGAACACTGAAGCTTTCTTT.

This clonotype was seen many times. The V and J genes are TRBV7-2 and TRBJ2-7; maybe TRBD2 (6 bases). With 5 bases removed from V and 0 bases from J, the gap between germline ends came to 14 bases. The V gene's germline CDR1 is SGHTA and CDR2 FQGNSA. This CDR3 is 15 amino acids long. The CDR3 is CASSRLAESSYEQYF. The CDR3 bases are TGTGCCAGCAGCAGGTTAGCGGAAAGCTCCTACGAGCAGTACTTC.

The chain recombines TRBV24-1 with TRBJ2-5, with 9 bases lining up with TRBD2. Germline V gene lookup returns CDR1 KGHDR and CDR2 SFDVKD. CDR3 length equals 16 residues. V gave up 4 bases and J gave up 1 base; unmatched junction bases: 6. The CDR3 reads CATSDRSGSAQETQYF. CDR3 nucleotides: TGTGCCACCAGTGACCGTAGCGGGAGTGCCCAAGAGACCCAGTACTTC.

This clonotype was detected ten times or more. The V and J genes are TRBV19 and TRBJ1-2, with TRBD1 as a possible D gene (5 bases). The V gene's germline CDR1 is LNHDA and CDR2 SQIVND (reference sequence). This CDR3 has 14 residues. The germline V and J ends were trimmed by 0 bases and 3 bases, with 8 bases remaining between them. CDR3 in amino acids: CASSIDRGHYGYTF. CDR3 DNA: TGTGCCAGTAGTATAGATCGGGGCCACTATGGCTACACCTTC. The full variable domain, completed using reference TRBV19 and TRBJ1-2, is DGGITQSPKYLFRKEGQNVTLSCEQNLNHDAMYWYRQDPGQGLRLIYYSQIVNDFQKGDIAEGYSVSREKKESFPLTVTSAQKNPTAFYLCASSIDRGHYGYTFGSGTRLTVV.

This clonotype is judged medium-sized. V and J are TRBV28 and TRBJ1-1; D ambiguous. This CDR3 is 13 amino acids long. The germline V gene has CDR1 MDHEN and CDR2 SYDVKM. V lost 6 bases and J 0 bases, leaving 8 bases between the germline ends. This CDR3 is CASRIPMNTEAFF. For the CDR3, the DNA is TGTGCCAGCAGAATACCGATGAACACTGAAGCTTTCTTT.

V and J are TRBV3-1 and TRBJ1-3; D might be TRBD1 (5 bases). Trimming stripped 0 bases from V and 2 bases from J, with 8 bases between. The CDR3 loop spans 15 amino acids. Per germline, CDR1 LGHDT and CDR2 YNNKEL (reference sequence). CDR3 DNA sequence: TGTGCCAGCAGCCAAGACCCAGGGACTGGAAACACCATATATTTT. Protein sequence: CASSQDPGTGNTIYF.

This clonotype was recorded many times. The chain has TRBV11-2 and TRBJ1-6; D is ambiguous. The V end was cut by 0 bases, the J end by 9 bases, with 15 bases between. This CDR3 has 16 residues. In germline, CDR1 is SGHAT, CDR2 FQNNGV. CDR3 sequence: CASSLELGSLFSPLHF. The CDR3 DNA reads TGTGCCAGCAGCTTAGAGTTGGGCAGCCTTTTTTCACCCCTCCACTTT.

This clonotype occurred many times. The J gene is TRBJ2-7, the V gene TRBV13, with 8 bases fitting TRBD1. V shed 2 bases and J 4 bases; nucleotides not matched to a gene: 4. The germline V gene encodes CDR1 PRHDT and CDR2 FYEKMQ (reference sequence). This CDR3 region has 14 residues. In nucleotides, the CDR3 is TGTGCCAGCAGCTTACAGGGGGCTTTATACGAGCAGTACTTC. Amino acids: CASSLQGALYEQYF.

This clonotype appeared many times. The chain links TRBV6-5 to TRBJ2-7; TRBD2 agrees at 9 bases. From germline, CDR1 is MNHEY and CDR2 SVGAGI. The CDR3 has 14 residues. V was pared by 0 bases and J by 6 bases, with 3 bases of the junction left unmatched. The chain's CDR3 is CASSYSGLAGEQYF. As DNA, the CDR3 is TGTGCCAGCAGTTACTCGGGACTAGCCGGCGAGCAGTACTTC.

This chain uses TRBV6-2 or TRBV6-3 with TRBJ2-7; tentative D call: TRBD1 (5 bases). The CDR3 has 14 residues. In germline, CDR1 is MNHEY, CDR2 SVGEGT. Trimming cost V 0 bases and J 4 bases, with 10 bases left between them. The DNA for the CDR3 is TGTGCCAGCAGTTACTCGAAGACAGCTTACGAGCAGTACTTC. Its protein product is CASSYSKTAYEQYF.

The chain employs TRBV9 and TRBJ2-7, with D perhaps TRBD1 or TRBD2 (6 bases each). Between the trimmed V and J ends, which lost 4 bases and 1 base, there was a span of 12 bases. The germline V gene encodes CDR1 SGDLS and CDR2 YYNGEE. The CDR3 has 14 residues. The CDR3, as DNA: TGTGCCAGCAGCCCGGGGGCTTTTTCCTACGAGCAGTACTTC. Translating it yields CASSPGAFSYEQYF.

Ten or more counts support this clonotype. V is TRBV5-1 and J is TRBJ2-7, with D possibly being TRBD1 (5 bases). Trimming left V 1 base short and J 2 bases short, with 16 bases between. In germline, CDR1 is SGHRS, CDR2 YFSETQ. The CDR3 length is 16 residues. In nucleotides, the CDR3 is TGCGCCAGCAGCTTGAACCTCACAGGAATGGCCTACGAGCAGTACTTC. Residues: CASSLNLTGMAYEQYF.

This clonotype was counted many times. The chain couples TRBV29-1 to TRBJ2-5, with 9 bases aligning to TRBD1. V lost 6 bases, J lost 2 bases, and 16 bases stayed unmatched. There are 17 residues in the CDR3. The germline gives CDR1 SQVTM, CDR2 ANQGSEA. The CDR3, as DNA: TGCAGCGTCAACAGTCCGGGACAGGGTCGCCCTCAAGAGACCCAGTACTTC. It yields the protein CSVNSPGQGRPQETQYF.

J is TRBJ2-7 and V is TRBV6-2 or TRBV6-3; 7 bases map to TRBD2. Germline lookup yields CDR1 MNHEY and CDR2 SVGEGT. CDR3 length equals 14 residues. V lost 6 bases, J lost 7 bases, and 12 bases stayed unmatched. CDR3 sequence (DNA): TGTGCCAGCAGGGAAAGCGGGACCATGAGGGAGCAGTACTTC. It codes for CASRESGTMREQYF.

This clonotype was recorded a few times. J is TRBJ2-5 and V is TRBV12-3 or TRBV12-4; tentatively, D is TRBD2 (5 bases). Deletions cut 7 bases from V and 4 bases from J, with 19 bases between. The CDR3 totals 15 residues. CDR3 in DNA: TGTGCCAGCACTGCGAGAGGGAGTAGAGGAGAGACCCAGTACTTC. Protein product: CASTARGSRGETQYF.